The 20 T cell receptor beta chains given below trace back to one sample, sequenced in a study of cytomegalovirus exposure and HLA in healthy donors. Data came from immunoSEQ multiplex PCR; TCRdb stores just in-frame clones and leaves some out. The sample lists hundreds of thousands of clones; around four fifths were seen once. The specimen sequenced was PBMCs. These receptors were collected from a woman between 18 and 29 years old in good health and CMV-seronegative.

The V gene is TRBV7-8, the J gene TRBJ2-1; D unclear. The CDR3 consists of 14 residues. Trimming pared 3 bases from V and 0 bases from J, leaving 6 bases between. Germline values: CDR1 SGHVS, CDR2 FQNEAQ. The CDR3 reads CASSLLSSYNEQFF. In DNA, the CDR3 is TGTGCCAGCAGCTTGCTATCCTCCTACAATGAGCAGTTCTTC.

V and J are TRBV10-1 and TRBJ2-7; D ambiguous. In germline, CDR1 is WNHNN, CDR2 SYGVQD (reference sequence). Deletions cut 2 bases from V and 0 bases from J, with 5 bases between. The CDR3 has 13 amino acids. CDR3: CASSEGISYEQYF. The CDR3 DNA reads TGCGCCAGCAGTGAGGGAATCTCCTACGAGCAGTACTTC.

CDR3 sequence (DNA): TGTGCCAGCAGCTTAGGGGGGCATAACAATGAGCAGTTCTTC. Its translation is CASSLGGHNNEQFF. This chain uses TRBV7-3 with TRBJ2-1; tentatively, D is TRBD1 or TRBD2 (6 bases each). The germline gives CDR1 SGHTA, CDR2 FQGTGA. V lost 2 bases, J lost 5 bases, and 10 bases lay in between. The CDR3 extends over 14 amino acids.

The V gene is TRBV5-1, the J gene TRBJ1-6, with D possibly matching TRBD1 (5 bases). From germline, CDR1 is SGHRS and CDR2 YFSETQ. CDR3 length: 15 residues. The V end lost 5 bases, the J end lost 7 bases, and 16 bases lay between the germline ends. The CDR3 is CASSYDTGTNSPLHF. The CDR3 bases are TGCGCCAGCAGTTATGATACAGGTACAAATTCACCCCTCCACTTT.

The chain links TRBV6-5 to TRBJ1-2, with TRBD1 identical over 9 bases. With 5 bases clipped from V and 8 bases from J, the junction kept 6 bases outside the gene matches. Germline lookup yields CDR1 MNHEY and CDR2 SVGAGI. The CDR3 length is 13 residues. The CDR3 nucleotides are TGTGCCAGCAGTCGGACAGGGGATGAGGGCTACACCTTC. It encodes CASSRTGDEGYTF.

The chain joins TRBV7-6 to TRBJ1-5, with D perhaps matching TRBD1 (6 bases). Germline V gene lookup returns CDR1 SGHVS and CDR2 FNYEAQ. V was clipped by 1 base and J by 6 bases, with 22 bases between them. The length of the CDR3 is 18 residues. In nucleotides, the CDR3 is TGTGCCAGCAGCTTAGGGGCGAGGGGACGGGGACACAGTCAGCCCCAGCATTTT. It translates to CASSLGARGRGHSQPQHF.

This clone has more than one count but fewer than ten. The chain links TRBV2 to TRBJ2-3, with 7 positions matching TRBD2. After removal of 8 bases from V and 5 bases from J, the junction contained 10 bases not matched to a gene. The CDR3 has 14 residues. In germline, CDR1 is SNHLY, CDR2 FYNNEI. The CDR3 nucleotides are TGTGCCAGCGGGCGGGAGCTTGGCGGAGATACGCAGTATTTT. This translates into CASGRELGGDTQYF.

This clone has a handful of counts. V usage is TRBV5-6 and J usage is TRBJ2-1; no reliable D call. The CDR3 loop spans 13 amino acids. Trimming stripped 1 base from V and 2 bases from J, with 4 bases between. The germline CDR1 and CDR2 sequences are SGHDT and YYEEEE. Written as DNA, the CDR3 is TGTGCCAGCAGCTTGCGCACCTACAATGAGCAGTTCTTC. As protein: CASSLRTYNEQFF.

The chain combines TRBV28 with TRBJ1-5, with 8 bases lining up with TRBD1. V gave up 3 bases and J gave up 4 bases; unmatched junction bases: 5. CDR3 length: 15 residues. The germline gives CDR1 MDHEN, CDR2 SYDVKM. The CDR3 reads CASSLTGVRNQPQHF. The CDR3 bases are TGTGCCAGCAGTTTGACAGGGGTTAGGAATCAGCCCCAGCATTTT.

The V and J genes are TRBV19 and TRBJ2-7, with D possibly TRBD2 on 6 matching bases. The CDR3 consists of 16 residues. CDR1 LNHDA and CDR2 SQIVND come from the germline V gene (reference sequence). With 2 bases removed from V and 5 bases from J, the gap between germline ends came to 19 bases. The CDR3 loop reads CASSILGGAAINEQYF. The CDR3 DNA is TGTGCCAGTAGTATATTGGGCGGGGCAGCCATCAACGAGCAGTACTTC.

The chain recombines TRBV11-2 with TRBJ1-1, with a weak D call TRBD1 (5 bases). Trimming shortened V by 4 bases and J by 0 bases, and 15 bases separated the two germline ends. The CDR3 is made up of 16 amino acids. From germline, CDR1 is SGHAT and CDR2 FQNNGV. The CDR3 DNA reads TGTGCCAGCAGCTCAGGGACGGCTACTTTGAACACTGAAGCTTTCTTT. Protein sequence: CASSSGTATLNTEAFF.

The rearrangement uses TRBV7-9 and TRBJ1-2, with unresolved D. This CDR3 contains 13 residues. V lost 3 bases, J lost 5 bases, and 10 bases lay in between. Germline loops: CDR1 SEHNR, CDR2 FQNEAQ (reference sequence). The CDR3 loop is CASSFTDRYGYTF. CDR3 coding DNA: TGTGCCAGCAGCTTCACGGACCGTTATGGCTACACCTTC.

This clone turned up a few times. The chain has TRBV7-3 and TRBJ1-4, with a weak D call TRBD1 (6 bases). V was cut by 7 bases and J by 13 bases, with 16 bases left in between. The CDR3 is 12 residues long. CDR1 SGHTA and CDR2 FQGTGA come from the germline V gene. CDR3 loop: CASTLLTGPLFF. In DNA, the CDR3 is TGTGCCAGCACCCTTCTGACAGGTCCACTGTTTTTT.

The chain carries TRBV9 and TRBJ2-1; the match to TRBD2 covers 14 bases. Losses at the gene ends were 0 bases for V and 10 bases for J; bases not matched to a gene: 6. CDR1 is SGDLS, CDR2 YYNGEE, per germline. The CDR3 runs to 16 residues. The CDR3, as DNA: TGTGCCAGCAGCGTAGGACTAGCGGGAGGGGGGTCGGAGCAGTTCTTC. Residues: CASSVGLAGGGSEQFF.

The chain recombines TRBV27 with TRBJ2-5, with D possibly TRBD1 on 6 matching bases. Between the trimmed V and J ends, which lost 7 bases and 6 bases, there was a span of 15 bases. The CDR3 sequence is 13 residues long. Germline V CDR1 and CDR2: MNHEY, SMNVEV (reference sequence). The DNA of the CDR3 is TGTGCCAGCAAGGGACACCTCCGGAAGACCCAGTACTTC. It encodes CASKGHLRKTQYF.

This chain connects TRBV27 to TRBJ2-1, with no clear D. The V gene lost 7 bases and the J gene lost 2 bases, with 9 bases spanning the gap. The CDR3 spans 13 residues. Germline CDR1 is MNHEY and CDR2 is SMNVEV (reference sequence). The DNA for the CDR3 is TGTGCCAGCAAGGAGAATCCCTACAATGAGCAGTTCTTC. Protein: CASKENPYNEQFF.

The chain carries TRBV6-1 and TRBJ1-5, with 7 bases matching TRBD1. The V segment lost 9 bases and the J segment 7 bases; nucleotides outside the gene matches: 12. CDR3 length equals 14 residues. CDR1 and CDR2 from the germline V gene are MNHNS and SASEGT. CDR3 coding DNA: TGTGCCAGTTCGTCGGGACAGTCTGTCCAGCCCCAGCATTTT. Encoded protein: CASSSGQSVQPQHF.

The chain employs TRBV30 and TRBJ2-7; TRBD2 matches at 12 bases. V dropped 5 bases and J dropped 4; count of bases not matched to a gene: 18. The CDR3 covers 18 residues. Per the germline V gene, CDR1 is GTSNPN and CDR2 is SVGIG (reference sequence). CDR3 amino acids: CAWGPRASGRAREYEQYF. The CDR3 region has the DNA TGTGCCTGGGGCCCTCGAGCTAGCGGGAGGGCCCGCGAGTACGAGCAGTACTTC.

This clone was detected a few times. The chain is built from TRBV6-5 and TRBJ1-5, with 8 bases that match TRBD1. Germline CDR1 and CDR2: MNHEY and SVGAGI. V lost 4 bases to trimming and J lost 4 bases; unmatched junction nucleotides: 6. The length of the CDR3 is 15 residues. CDR3 protein: CASSSGTGDNQPQHF. CDR3 DNA sequence: TGTGCCAGCAGTTCGGGGACAGGTGATAATCAGCCCCAGCATTTT.

This chain joins TRBV25-1 and TRBJ1-6; D is unclear. The V end was cut by 6 bases, the J end by 3 bases, with 3 bases between. CDR1 and CDR2 from the germline V gene are MGHDK and SYGVNS. This CDR3 has 12 residues. In nucleotides, the CDR3 is TGTGCCAGCAGGAACTATAATTCACCCCTCCACTTT. Amino acid sequence: CASRNYNSPLHF.